Included here is one TCR beta chain sequence, with context. Its specificity is not known. Produced via immunoSEQ multiplex PCR; TCRdb's table is partial and in-frame only. The data contain around 560,000 clones, about 95% of them singletons. The data stem from a study of shared clonotypes between healthy human individuals. V was cut by 0 bases and J by 9 bases, with 20 bases left in between. Germline CDR1 and CDR2: MGHRA and YSYEKL. CDR3 length: 17 residues. CD45RO-negative, CCR7-selected cells formed the naive CD8 fraction, which excluded terminally differentiated effector memory CD45RA+ cells. General observations from the study: Several donors had 4% to 6.5% of their naive CD4 clonotypes in common. Researchers found naive subsets generally carried larger estimated richness than memory subsets. Only blood underwent sampling, and tissue repertoires likely differ. Non-shared clonotypes displayed generation probabilities falling below those of clonotypes present in all four donors.

Sequencing was done on a sample of naive CD8+ T cells sorted from blood. The chain is built from TRBV4-1 and TRBJ2-2, with D perhaps matching TRBD2 (6 bases). The source of this sequence is a woman aged 30 to 39 in good health. The CDR3 protein is CASSQDGSTTPMRELFF. CDR3 DNA: TGCGCCAGCAGCCAAGACGGGAGCACGACTCCCATGCGGGAGCTGTTTTTT.